This T cell receptor beta chain was observed in a study of cytomegalovirus exposure and HLA in healthy donors. The ends lost 5 bases at V and 3 bases at J; junction bases unmatched: 6. The CDR3 length is 14 residues. Germline V gene sequence: CDR1 SGHTA, CDR2 FQGNSA. Vbeta (60) and Jbeta (13) primers were used in the PCR. The assay was immunoSEQ multiplex PCR, and TCRdb's table has in-frame clones only and misses some. The table lists around 60,000 clones, roughly 75% of them singletons. The chain recombines TRBV7-2 with TRBJ1-1, with 7 bases identical to TRBD1. The sequencing sample was made of PBMCs. The sequence was obtained from a woman aged 40 to 55 in good health and CMV-seropositive. The CDR3 is CASSLTTGDTEAFF. The CDR3 region has the DNA TGTGCCAGCAGCCTTACTACAGGGGACACTGAAGCTTTCTTT.